This entry describes one T cell receptor beta chain. Its antigen is unknown. The V end lost 6 bases, the J end lost 2 bases, and 11 bases lay between the germline ends. Germline-derived CDR1 and CDR2 are KGHSH and LQKENI. The CDR3 has 14 amino acids. Sequenced by immunoSEQ multiplex PCR; TCRdb stores in-frame clones only, minus some. There are tens of thousands of clones in the sample; roughly nine tenths occur only once, and around 1.7% lies in the top ten. The data stem from a study of a mutant IDH1 vaccine in newly diagnosed glioma. Time point here: week 35, safety follow-up. Each dose delivered 300 ug of mutant IDH1 20-mer peptide subcutaneously with imiquimod.

The receptor comes from a man in his forties with glioma. V usage is TRBV18 and J usage is TRBJ1-5; no reliable D call. This material consisted of PBMCs, taken from a glioma patient whose treatment included an IDH1 peptide vaccine. The CDR3 region has the DNA TGTGCCAGCTCCCTAACTAACGGCAATCAGCCCCAGCATTTT. Translation: CASSLTNGNQPQHF.